Shown below are 15 T cell receptor beta chains from a single sample sequenced in a study of cytomegalovirus exposure and HLA in healthy donors. PCR used 60 Vbeta primers and 13 Jbeta primers. The assay was immunoSEQ multiplex PCR, and TCRdb's table has in-frame clones only and misses some. Here the sample spans roughly 110,000 clones, 67% being singletons. Material: PBMCs. These receptors came from a man between 18 and 35 years old in good health and CMV-seropositive.

The chain couples TRBV5-4 to TRBJ1-2, with a tentative D call TRBD1 (5 bases). This CDR3 is built from 15 residues. The germline CDR1 and CDR2 sequences are SGHNT and YYREEE (reference sequence). Trimming stripped 6 bases from V and 4 bases from J, with 19 bases between. The CDR3 DNA reads as TGTGCCAGCAAATATTCAGGGAATCTACTCTATGGCTACACCTTC. It is translated as CASKYSGNLLYGYTF.

The genes are TRBV7-9 and TRBJ2-3; TRBD2 might be the D (5 bases). The V gene lost 0 bases and the J gene lost 2 bases, with 15 bases spanning the gap. The CDR3 runs 17 residues. From germline, CDR1 is SEHNR and CDR2 FQNEAQ (reference sequence). CDR3 sequence: CASSLAQVREHTDTQYF. In nucleotides, the CDR3 is TGTGCCAGCAGCTTAGCGCAGGTCCGGGAACACACAGATACGCAGTATTTT.

The rearrangement uses TRBV27 and TRBJ2-1; weak D call: TRBD1 (6 bases). This CDR3 spans 17 amino acids. Looked up from germline, CDR1 is MNHEY and CDR2 is SMNVEV (reference sequence). V shed 3 bases and J shed 3 bases, with 18 bases lying between them. The DNA for the CDR3 is TGTGCCAGCAGTTTTCTACTCAGGGGTTCCCACTACAATGAGCAGTTCTTC. This gives the protein CASSFLLRGSHYNEQFF.

The V gene is TRBV28, the J gene TRBJ1-2; 9 nucleotides line up with TRBD1. Germline CDR1 reads MDHEN; CDR2 reads SYDVKM. Trimming took 6 bases from V and 0 from J; bases not matched to a gene: 2. CDR3 length: 14 amino acids. CDR3 sequence: CASRRQGANYGYTF. Written as DNA, the CDR3 is TGTGCCAGCAGACGACAGGGGGCTAACTATGGCTACACCTTC.

The chain has TRBV7-6 and TRBJ1-1; tentative D call: TRBD1 (5 bases). Germline-derived CDR1 and CDR2 are SGHVS and FNYEAQ. The CDR3 loop spans 14 amino acids. V dropped 4 bases and J dropped 3 bases, with 12 bases sitting between them. The CDR3 sequence: CASSSGLSHTEAFF. CDR3 nucleotide sequence: TGTGCCAGCAGCTCGGGACTATCGCACACTGAAGCTTTCTTT.

The chain couples TRBV6-5 to TRBJ1-5, with D perhaps matching TRBD1 (6 bases). Per the germline V gene, CDR1 is MNHEY and CDR2 is SVGAGI. This CDR3 is 13 amino acids long. The V gene lost 6 bases and the J gene lost 5 bases, with 11 bases spanning the gap. CDR3 DNA: TGTGCCAGCAGCGAGACAGGATATCAGCCCCAGCATTTT. Its translation: CASSETGYQPQHF.

This clone showed up just a few times. The rearrangement links TRBV28 to TRBJ1-5, with 7 bases that match TRBD1. V was pared by 1 base and J by 6 bases, with 9 bases of the junction left unmatched. The CDR3 contains 16 residues. Germline V gene sequence: CDR1 MDHEN, CDR2 SYDVKM. The CDR3 protein is CASSLSPRGTVQPQHF. The CDR3 DNA reads TGTGCCAGCAGTTTATCACCCAGGGGGACGGTTCAGCCCCAGCATTTT.

This clone was observed a handful of times. The rearrangement uses TRBV4-1 and TRBJ1-1, with D possibly matching TRBD1 (5 bases). With 3 bases removed from V and 1 base from J, the gap between germline ends came to 18 bases. From germline, CDR1 is MGHRA and CDR2 YSYEKL. The CDR3 contains 17 residues. CDR3 region: CASSQTGVTIENTEAFF. The CDR3 coding sequence is TGCGCCAGCAGCCAGACGGGGGTCACCATCGAGAACACTGAAGCTTTCTTT.

As DNA, the CDR3 is TGTGCCAGCTCAGGATTCGCGACTATCTCTGGAAACACCATATATTTT. It encodes CASSGFATISGNTIYF. This chain joins TRBV18 and TRBJ1-3; D gene uncertain. The CDR3 contains 16 residues. Trimming removed 5 bases from V and 0 bases from J, with 14 bases in between. Germline V gene sequence: CDR1 KGHSH, CDR2 LQKENI.

The V call is TRBV18, the J call TRBJ2-3; maybe TRBD1 (5 bases). V lost 2 bases to trimming and J lost 2 bases, with 11 bases between them. CDR3 length equals 15 residues. CDR1 is KGHSH, CDR2 LQKENI, per germline. The CDR3 reads CASSPGRALTDTQYF. As DNA, the CDR3 is TGTGCCAGCTCACCAGGCAGGGCCCTCACAGATACGCAGTATTTT.

The chain joins TRBV11-2 to TRBJ2-7, with 7 bases aligning to TRBD1. CDR1 is SGHAT, CDR2 FQNNGV, per germline. J gave up 2 bases and V 2 bases, and 3 bases lay outside the gene matches. This CDR3 is built from 14 residues. The CDR3 region is CASSLTGDPYEQYF. CDR3 nucleotides: TGTGCCAGCAGCTTAACAGGGGACCCCTACGAGCAGTACTTC.

The gene calls are TRBV7-4 and TRBJ2-1; TRBD1 matches 7 bases. The CDR3 runs 15 residues. With V trimmed by 2 bases and J by 8 bases, 9 bases remained unmatched. CDR1 and CDR2 (germline): SGHVT, SQSDAQ. The CDR3 sequence is CASSLRFDRAHEQFF. The CDR3, as DNA: TGTGCCAGCAGCTTACGTTTCGACAGGGCCCATGAGCAGTTCTTC.

The chain uses TRBV9 and TRBJ1-2; D might be TRBD1 (6 bases). CDR3 length: 14 residues. Per the germline V gene, CDR1 is SGDLS and CDR2 is YYNGEE. The V gene lost 0 bases and the J gene lost 1 base, with 7 bases spanning the gap. CDR3 region: CASSVGDINYGYTF. The CDR3 region has the DNA TGTGCCAGCAGCGTAGGGGACATTAACTATGGCTACACCTTC.

The chain joins TRBV27 to TRBJ1-1, with a weak D call TRBD1 (5 bases). Looked up from germline, CDR1 is MNHEY and CDR2 is SMNVEV (reference sequence). V lost 5 bases and J lost 0, with 13 bases in between. CDR3 length: 15 residues. The CDR3 region is CASSPRTLMNTEAFF. CDR3 nucleotide sequence: TGTGCCAGCAGTCCTCGGACACTCATGAACACTGAAGCTTTCTTT.

This clone was observed a handful of times. The chain links TRBV10-1 to TRBJ1-5; 8 bases match TRBD1. The CDR3 spans 17 residues. V was clipped by 0 bases and J by 5 bases; unmatched bases: 9. Per the germline V gene, CDR1 is WNHNN and CDR2 is SYGVQD (reference sequence). The CDR3 is CASSESGPGQEYQPQHF. The CDR3 region has the DNA TGCGCCAGCAGTGAGTCCGGTCCGGGACAGGAATATCAGCCCCAGCATTTT.